This TCR beta chain was sequenced in a study of T cell clones after liver transplantation. Background on the study: Samples came from ITN030ST, which attempted immunosuppression withdrawal within 2 years of liver transplantation. As an antigen-independent comparator, third-party-reactive TCRbeta sequences came from pre-transplant mixed lymphocyte reactions.

This CDR3 comprises 20 residues. Per germline, CDR1 SGHVS and CDR2 FQNEAQ. The study's findings and limits: Compared with third party-reactive sequences, donor-reactive ones declined more, independent of withdrawal success. Low donor cell numbers restricted donor-reactive repertoire measurement in two subjects.

Clones were sequenced by immunoSEQ multiplex PCR, and TCRdb holds only the in-frame ones, with some missing. Seen here are over 90,000 clones, about 86% observed once, and the top ten hold 2.5% to 3%. For this clone: The antigen is not known. One end of the junction does not line up with germline, which may come from a read error.

The starting material was CD4+ T cells from blood, obtained approximately 4 years after liver transplant. The rearrangement joins TRBV7-8 to TRBJ1-2, with 7 bases fitting TRBD1. The source of this sequence is a human patient who received a liver transplant. These T cells may partly come from the graft donor. The CDR3 region is CASSLEGGGWGGQNPYGYTF. CDR3 nucleotide sequence: TGTGCCAGCAGTTTAGAGGGAGGAGGATGGGGGGGACAGAATCCCTATGGCTACACCTTC.